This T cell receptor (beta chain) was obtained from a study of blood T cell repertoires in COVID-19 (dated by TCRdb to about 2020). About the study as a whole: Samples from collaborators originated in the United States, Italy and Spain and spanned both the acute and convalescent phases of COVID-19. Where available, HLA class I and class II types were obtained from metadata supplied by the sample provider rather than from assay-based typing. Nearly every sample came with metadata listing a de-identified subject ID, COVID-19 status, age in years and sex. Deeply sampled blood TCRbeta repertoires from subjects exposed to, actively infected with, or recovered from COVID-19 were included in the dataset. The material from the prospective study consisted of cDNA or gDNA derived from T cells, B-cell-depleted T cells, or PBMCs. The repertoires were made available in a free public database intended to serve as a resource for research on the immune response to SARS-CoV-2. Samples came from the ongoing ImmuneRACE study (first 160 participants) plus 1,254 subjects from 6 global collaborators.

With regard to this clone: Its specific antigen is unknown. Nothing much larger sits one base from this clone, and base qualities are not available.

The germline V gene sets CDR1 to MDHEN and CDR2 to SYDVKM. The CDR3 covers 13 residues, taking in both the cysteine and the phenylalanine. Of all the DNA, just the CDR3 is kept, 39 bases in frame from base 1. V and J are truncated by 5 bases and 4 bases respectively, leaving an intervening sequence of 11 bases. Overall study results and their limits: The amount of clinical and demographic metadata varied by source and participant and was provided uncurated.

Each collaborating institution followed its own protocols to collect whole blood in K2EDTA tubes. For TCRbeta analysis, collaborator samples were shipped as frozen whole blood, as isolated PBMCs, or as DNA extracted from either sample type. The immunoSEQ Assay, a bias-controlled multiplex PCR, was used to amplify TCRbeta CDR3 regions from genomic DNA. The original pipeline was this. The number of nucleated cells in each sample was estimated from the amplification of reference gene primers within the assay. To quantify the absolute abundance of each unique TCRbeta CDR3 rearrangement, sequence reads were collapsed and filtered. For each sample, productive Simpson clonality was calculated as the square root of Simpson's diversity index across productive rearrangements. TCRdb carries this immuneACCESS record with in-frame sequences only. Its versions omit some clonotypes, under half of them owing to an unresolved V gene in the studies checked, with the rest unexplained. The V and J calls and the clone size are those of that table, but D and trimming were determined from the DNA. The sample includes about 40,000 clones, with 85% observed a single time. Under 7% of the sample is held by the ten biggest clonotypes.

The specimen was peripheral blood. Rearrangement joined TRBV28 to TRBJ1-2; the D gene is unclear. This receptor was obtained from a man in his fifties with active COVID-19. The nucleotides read TGTGCCAGCAGTCCCCCAGAGGGCTATGGCTACACCTTC. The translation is CASSPPEGYGYTF.